This T cell receptor beta chain emerged from a study of TIL therapy for anti-PD-1-resistant metastatic lung cancer. Whole-study context: Progressing patients received lymphodepletion, expanded TIL infusion and IL-2. Tumors had a median PD-L1 proportion score of around 6%.

Germline CDR1 and CDR2: SNHLY and FYNNEI. The CDR3 spans 18 residues. The immunoSEQ assay was v3. TCRdb's table, derived via immunoSEQ multiplex PCR, lists solely in-frame clones and lacks some. This table holds about 32,000 clones, about 70% found once. Time point specified: pre-treatment sample, taken before nivolumab and TIL therapy. This sequence originates from a woman between 30 and 79 years old with non-small cell lung cancer. This specimen was blood, taken at baseline. The V and J genes are TRBV2 and TRBJ2-5; D might be TRBD2 (8 bases). The J call may be in error: the DNA end matches TRBJ2-7 better. For the CDR3, the DNA is TGTGCCAGCAGGGGTATAGGGGGCAAAGGAGCGGGAGTTCACGAGCAGTACTTC. Amino acid sequence: CASRGIGGKGAGVHEQYF.